Listed here are 10 T cell receptor beta chains from one sample, sequenced in a study of blood T cell repertoires in COVID-19. Libraries were prepared by immunoSEQ multiplex PCR; TCRdb keeps only in-frame clonotypes and omits some of them. The sample records fewer than 350,000 clones, around 90% being singletons. Input material: PBMCs or T cells enriched from blood (not recorded which). The receptors stem from a woman in her thirties or forties who had recovered from COVID-19.

The gene calls are TRBV7-9 and TRBJ2-3; D is undetermined. Trimming cost V 5 bases and J 2 bases, with 14 bases left between them. Germline V gives CDR1 SEHNR, CDR2 FQNEAQ (reference sequence). The CDR3 is 15 residues long. CDR3 sequence: CASSANSISTDTQYF. CDR3 nucleotide sequence: TGTGCCAGCAGCGCAAACAGCATCTCCACAGATACGCAGTATTTT.

This clone has a handful of counts. The chain employs TRBV2 and TRBJ1-2; perhaps TRBD1 as D (6 bases). CDR3 length equals 15 residues. CDR1 is SNHLY and CDR2 is FYNNEI in the germline V gene. Trimming left V 6 bases short and J 2 bases short, with 16 bases between. This CDR3 reads CASRELTGSNYGYTF. The DNA of the CDR3 is TGTGCCAGCAGGGAGCTGACAGGTTCCAACTATGGCTACACCTTC.

The chain recombines TRBV6-5 with TRBJ2-1, with 8 bases that match TRBD1. Germline assignment: CDR1 MNHEY and CDR2 SVGAGI. V lost 7 bases, J lost 2 bases, and 4 bases stayed unmatched. The length of the CDR3 is 14 residues. The CDR3 is CASTADRAYNEQFF. The DNA of the CDR3 is TGTGCCAGCACCGCGGACAGGGCCTACAATGAGCAGTTCTTC.

The chain employs TRBV6-5 and TRBJ2-2, with D hard to call. Germline CDR1 and CDR2: MNHEY and SVGAGI. V shed 5 bases and J shed 3 bases, with 4 bases lying between them. The length of the CDR3 is 12 residues. CDR3 amino acids: CASSPDTGELFF. DNA for the CDR3: TGTGCCAGCAGTCCAGACACCGGGGAGCTGTTTTTT.

This clone has just one count. The genes are TRBV30 and TRBJ1-1; 8 bases fit TRBD1. Losses at the gene ends were 4 bases for V and 5 bases for J; bases not matched to a gene: 9. CDR1 is GTSNPN, CDR2 SVGIG, per germline (reference sequence). This CDR3 contains 14 residues. As DNA, the CDR3 is TGTGCCTGGAACCAGGGGGCGAGAGGGACTGAAGCTTTCTTT. Amino acid sequence: CAWNQGARGTEAFF.

The chain uses TRBV6-5 and TRBJ1-2; D possibly corresponds to TRBD1 (6 bases). In germline, CDR1 is MNHEY, CDR2 SVGAGI. CDR3 length equals 13 residues. V shed 2 bases and J shed 4 bases, with 8 bases lying between them. The CDR3 DNA sequence: TGTGCCAGCAGTTACACGGACAGCTATGGCTACACCTTC. Amino acid sequence: CASSYTDSYGYTF.

As for this clone: The identical CDR3 is also encoded by other nucleotide sequences in the sample. The V gene is TRBV6-4, the J gene TRBJ1-1; D ambiguous. Germline lookup yields CDR1 MRHNA and CDR2 SNTAGT. The V end lost 0 bases, the J end lost 4 bases, and 9 bases lay between the germline ends. CDR3 size: 14 residues. CDR3 nucleotides: TGTGCCAGCAGTGACTCGAGTCGGGGCACTGAAGCTTTCTTT. Translating it yields CASSDSSRGTEAFF.

The chain has TRBV4-1 and TRBJ1-1, with a possible D match to TRBD1 (5 bases). This CDR3 is built from 16 residues. Germline V gene lookup returns CDR1 MGHRA and CDR2 YSYEKL. V was trimmed by 4 bases and J by 6 bases, leaving 21 bases between them. The CDR3 nucleotides are TGCGCCAGCAGCCCCCCCGGTCAAACAGGTTTGCCTGAAGCTTTCTTT. This translates into CASSPPGQTGLPEAFF.

The chain has TRBV5-1 and TRBJ2-7; tentatively, D is TRBD1 (6 bases). This CDR3 spans 15 amino acids. Trimming pared 2 bases from V and 6 bases from J, leaving 18 bases between. Germline V CDR1 and CDR2: SGHRS, YFSETQ. In nucleotides, the CDR3 is TGCGCCAGCAGCTTAACAACTTCAGGGGCTCGCGAGCAGTACTTC. Its translation is CASSLTTSGAREQYF.

The J gene is TRBJ2-2, the V gene TRBV11-3; 10 positions match TRBD1. CDR1 is SGHNT, CDR2 YENEEA, per germline. This CDR3 is built from 16 residues. The trim removed 5 bases at V and 2 bases at J, leaving 5 bases unmatched. CDR3 coding DNA: TGTGCCAGCAGCCTAGGACAGGGGGTAAACACCGGGGAGCTGTTTTTT. Its protein product is CASSLGQGVNTGELFF.